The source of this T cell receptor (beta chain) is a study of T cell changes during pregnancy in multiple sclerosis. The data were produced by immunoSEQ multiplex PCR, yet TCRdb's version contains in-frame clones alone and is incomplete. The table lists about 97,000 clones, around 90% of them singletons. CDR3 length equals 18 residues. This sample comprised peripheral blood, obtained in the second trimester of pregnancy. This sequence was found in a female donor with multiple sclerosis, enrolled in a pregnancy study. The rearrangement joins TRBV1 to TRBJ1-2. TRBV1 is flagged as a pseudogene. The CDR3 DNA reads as TGCACCAGCAGCCAAGAAATATTCCGGGGTACTCGAAACTATGGCTACACCTTC. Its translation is CTSSQEIFRGTRNYGYTF.